Below, 11 T cell receptor beta chains from the same sample are listed, as sequenced in a study of blood T cell repertoires in COVID-19. The assay was immunoSEQ multiplex PCR, and TCRdb's table has in-frame clones only and misses some. The sample gives roughly 140,000 clones, roughly nine tenths of which show up once; about 4% is in the top ten. The sample taken for sequencing was peripheral blood. All receptors come from a woman aged 60-75 years with active or convalescent COVID-19.

The J gene is TRBJ2-1, the V gene TRBV3-1 (or the pseudogene TRBV3-2); 9 nucleotides line up with TRBD1. J was trimmed by 7 bases and V by 8 bases; bases with no gene match: 6. Germline loops: CDR1 LGHDT, CDR2 YNNKEL (reference sequence). This CDR3 comprises 13 residues. CDR3 amino acids: CASDRGTGNEQFF. In DNA, the CDR3 is TGTGCCAGCGATAGAGGGACAGGGAATGAGCAGTTCTTC.

The sample holds a few counts of this clone. The gene calls are TRBV18 and TRBJ1-2, with D perhaps TRBD1 (5 bases). V was clipped by 3 bases and J by 4 bases, with 9 bases between them. The CDR3 spans 13 residues. In germline, CDR1 is KGHSH, CDR2 LQKENI. The CDR3 nucleotides read TGTGCCAGCTCACCCCCAGGGCGCTATGGCTACACCTTC. Translated: CASSPPGRYGYTF.

The chain carries TRBV2 and TRBJ1-3; D gene unclear. The CDR3 has 14 residues. Trimming removed 7 bases from V and 0 bases from J, with 10 bases in between. Germline lookup yields CDR1 SNHLY and CDR2 FYNNEI. CDR3 amino acids: CASTLGVSGNTIYF. CDR3 coding DNA: TGTGCCAGCACCCTCGGGGTCTCTGGAAACACCATATATTTT.

The CDR3 region is CASSPPARDVNSPLHF. The CDR3 DNA sequence: TGTGCCAGCAGCCCCCCGGCCAGGGATGTTAATTCACCCCTCCACTTT. The chain combines TRBV5-6 with TRBJ1-6; TRBD1 is a possible D gene (5 bases). The V end was cut by 4 bases, the J end by 6 bases, with 17 bases between. Germline V gives CDR1 SGHDT, CDR2 YYEEEE. The CDR3 runs 16 residues.

The CDR3 protein is CASSPGQPISGNTIYF. CDR3 DNA sequence: TGTGCCAGCTCACCGGGACAGCCGATCTCTGGAAACACCATATATTTT. The chain links TRBV18 to TRBJ1-3, with 7 positions matching TRBD1. J was trimmed by 0 bases and V by 3 bases; bases with no gene match: 5. The CDR3 spans 16 residues. Germline V gene data show CDR1 as KGHSH and CDR2 as LQKENI.

In nucleotides, the CDR3 is TGTGCCAGCACCATAGGGAGAGGGTACGAGCAGTACTTC. Amino acid sequence: CASTIGRGYEQYF. The gene calls are TRBV11-2 and TRBJ2-7, with D possibly matching TRBD2 (5 bases). The germline V gene encodes CDR1 SGHAT and CDR2 FQNNGV. This CDR3 region has 13 residues. V shed 7 bases and J shed 4 bases, with 14 bases lying between them.

The chain employs TRBV15 and TRBJ2-1; 10 nucleotides line up with TRBD2. CDR1 and CDR2 (germline): LNHNV, YYDKDF (reference sequence). J lost 4 bases, V lost 7 bases, and 7 bases had no gene match. The CDR3 runs 15 residues. The CDR3 DNA follows: TGTGCCACCACCCCGGGACTAGCGAATTACAATGAGCAGTTCTTC. It is translated as CATTPGLANYNEQFF.

This chain joins TRBV9 and TRBJ2-1, with 7 nucleotides matching TRBD2. Per the germline V gene, CDR1 is SGDLS and CDR2 is YYNGEE. There are 16 residues in the CDR3. Trimming took 0 bases from V and 3 from J; bases not matched to a gene: 6. The CDR3 region has the DNA TGTGCCAGCAGCGTAGACGCTAGCGGCTACTACAATGAGCAGTTCTTC. Translating gives CASSVDASGYYNEQFF.

This rearrangement joins TRBV11-3 to TRBJ2-2; TRBD1 matches 7 bases. J was trimmed by 3 bases and V by 5 bases; bases with no gene match: 9. The CDR3 runs to 16 residues. The germline CDR1 and CDR2 sequences are SGHNT and YENEEA. The DNA for the CDR3 is TGTGCCAGCAGCCCACGCTCAGGGGGTGACACCGGGGAGCTGTTTTTT. Amino acid sequence: CASSPRSGGDTGELFF.

The genes are TRBV24-1 and TRBJ2-1; TRBD2 is a possible D gene (5 bases). CDR1 and CDR2 (germline): KGHDR, SFDVKD. The CDR3 contains 15 residues. V gave up 5 bases and J gave up 4 bases, with 14 bases separating them. In DNA form, the CDR3 reads TGTGCCACCAGTGCCGCGGACGGGGAGTACAATGAGCAGTTCTTC. Amino acids: CATSAADGEYNEQFF.

This chain joins TRBV29-1 and TRBJ2-7; tentatively, D is TRBD2 (5 bases). This CDR3 spans 14 amino acids. Trimming cost V 5 bases and J 2 bases, with 16 bases left between them. Germline CDR1 is SQVTM and CDR2 is ANQGSEA. The CDR3 DNA reads TGCAGCGTTCGACCGGGGAATCTCCCCTACGAGCAGTACTTC. This encodes CSVRPGNLPYEQYF.